What follows describes a single TCR beta chain. Its antigen is currently unknown. J gave up 3 bases and V 1 base, and 9 bases lay outside the gene matches. The CDR3 contains 16 residues. Germline-derived CDR1 and CDR2 are LNHDA and SQIVND (reference sequence). This sample stems from a study of STAT5B mutations in CD4+ large granular lymphocyte leukemia. Study outcomes and limitations: Top patient clones used TRBV06 genes more often: 8/27 versus 2/35 in controls.

The protocol was immunoSEQ multiplex PCR, while the TCRdb copy is restricted to in-frame clones and leaves out a portion. The sample gives 15,000 to 20,000 clones, approximately 88% of which show up once; roughly an eighth is in the top ten. Sequenced material: CD4+ T cells from blood buffy coats. The rearrangement joins TRBV19 to TRBJ2-7; 7 nucleotides agree with TRBD2. This TCR came from a human donor in good health. The CDR3 loop is CASSIAFTGLHYEQYF. CDR3 sequence (DNA): TGTGCCAGTAGTATAGCGTTCACGGGACTACACTACGAGCAGTACTTC.